This T cell receptor beta chain originates from a study of response to subunit inactivated influenza vaccine. Trimming cost V 4 bases and J 0 bases; bases outside gene matches: 8. Germline CDR1 LGHDT, CDR2 YNNKEL (reference sequence). This CDR3 contains 17 residues. Remarks on this clonotype: Its antigen is undetermined.

Points from the study as a whole: Authors suggested few new T cells are recruited by each seasonal influenza vaccination.

TCRdb re-called the RT-PCR reads with MiXCR, one entry per CDR3 protein. The repertoire consists of about 500,000 distinct CDR3 sequences, with 16% occurring once and the leading ten covering 3% to 3.5%. The sequencing used CD4+ T cells sorted from PBMCs, collected less than 25 months after vaccination. This receptor was obtained from a man between 50 and 75 years old who received an inactivated influenza vaccine. The V gene is TRBV3-1, the J gene TRBJ1-3; 8 bases match TRBD1. CDR3 amino acids: CASSLISGTGSGNTIYF. The CDR3 region has the DNA TGTGCCAGCAGCCTGATCTCCGGGACAGGCTCTGGAAACACCATATATTTT.